These 24 T cell receptor beta chains share one sample of origin, sequenced in a study of blood T cell repertoires in COVID-19 (TCRdb year 2020). Receptors were amplified or captured by the immunoSEQ multiplex PCR assay. TCRdb re-hosts the immuneACCESS table, in-frame sequences only. Its copies lack some clones; in the studies checked, an unresolved V gene accounts for under half of them, and the cause for the rest is not known. The sample table contains fewer than 250,000 clones; only one count was recorded for roughly 90% of them. Approximately 1.7% of the sample lies in the top ten. Source material: peripheral blood. Every receptor here comes from a man aged 65 to 85 with acute or convalescent COVID-19.

V and J are TRBV28 and TRBJ1-2, with D perhaps TRBD1 (6 bases). The V end lost 7 bases, the J end lost 8 bases, and 14 bases lay between the germline ends. There are 12 residues in the CDR3. Germline V gene data show CDR1 as MDHEN and CDR2 as SYDVKM. CDR3 loop: CASTPNRDGYTF. CDR3 coding DNA: TGTGCCAGCACCCCTAACAGGGACGGCTACACCTTC.

This clone has just a few counts. V and J are TRBV5-1 and TRBJ2-5; D not resolved. CDR1 is SGHRS and CDR2 is YFSETQ in the germline V gene. The length of the CDR3 is 14 residues. Trimming cost V 0 bases and J 3 bases, with 9 bases left between them. Here the CDR3 reads CASSLGASEETQYF. Written as DNA, the CDR3 is TGCGCCAGCAGCTTGGGAGCGTCTGAAGAGACCCAGTACTTC.

The chain recombines TRBV7-2 with TRBJ1-1; weak D call: TRBD1 (6 bases). CDR1 is SGHTA, CDR2 FQGNSA, per germline. The CDR3 runs 13 residues. V shed 1 base and J shed 7 bases, with 10 bases lying between them. The CDR3 region is CASSLGTASEAFF. DNA for the CDR3: TGTGCCAGCAGCTTAGGGACAGCTAGTGAAGCTTTCTTT.

The V gene is TRBV2, the J gene TRBJ1-2; D is possibly TRBD1 (6 bases). This CDR3 comprises 15 residues. The V end lost 0 bases, the J end lost 9 bases, and 17 bases lay between the germline ends. Germline loops: CDR1 SNHLY, CDR2 FYNNEI. CDR3 nucleotides: TGTGCCAGCAGTGAAGCGCGGGGGCAGGGTTTGAGCTACACCTTC. This sequence encodes CASSEARGQGLSYTF. The variable domain in full, completed from reference TRBV2 and TRBJ1-2, reads EPEVTQTPSHQVTQMGQEVILRCVPISNHLYFYWYRQILGQKVEFLVSFYNNEISEKSEIFDDQFSVERPDGSNFTLKIRSTKLEDSAMYFCASSEARGQGLSYTFGSGTRLTVV.

This clone was found once. The chain employs TRBV11-1 and TRBJ2-1; D remains ambiguous. Germline V gives CDR1 SGHAT, CDR2 FQDESV (reference sequence). Trimming removed 3 bases from V and 4 bases from J, with 10 bases in between. This CDR3 has 14 amino acids. The CDR3 sequence: CASSFGTEYNEQFF. CDR3 nucleotide sequence: TGTGCCAGCAGCTTCGGAACAGAATACAATGAGCAGTTCTTC.

The rearrangement joins TRBV12-5 to TRBJ2-7; 8 nucleotides align to TRBD2. Germline trimming cut 1 base from V and 2 bases from J; bases unmatched to any gene: 4. The germline CDR1 and CDR2 sequences are LGHNT and FRNRAP. The CDR3 extends over 15 amino acids. CDR3 sequence: CASGLGLARAYEQYF. As DNA, the CDR3 is TGTGCTAGTGGTTTGGGACTAGCGAGAGCCTACGAGCAGTACTTC. Combining the CDR3 with reference TRBV12-5 and TRBJ2-7 gives the whole variable domain DARVTQTPRHKVTEMGQEVTMRCQPILGHNTVFWYRQTMMQGLELLAYFRNRAPLDDSGMPKDRFSAEMPDATLATLKIQPSEPRDSAVYFCASGLGLARAYEQYFGPGTRLTVT.

This chain links TRBV5-1 with TRBJ2-5; 7 bases are a match to TRBD1. V dropped 4 bases and J dropped 5; count of bases not matched to a gene: 11. The CDR3 loop spans 15 amino acids. Looked up from germline, CDR1 is SGHRS and CDR2 is YFSETQ. CDR3 loop: CASSVTGISGETQYF. The CDR3 bases are TGCGCCAGCAGCGTGACAGGGATAAGTGGGGAGACCCAGTACTTC.

The chain employs TRBV18 and TRBJ2-2; D might be TRBD1 (6 bases). Germline V lookup: CDR1 KGHSH, CDR2 LQKENI. The CDR3 is 14 amino acids. Trimming cost V 5 bases and J 1 base, with 8 bases left between them. CDR3 DNA sequence: TGTGCCAGCTCAGGGGACATGAACACCGGGGAGCTGTTTTTT. This encodes CASSGDMNTGELFF.

The rearrangement links TRBV25-1 to TRBJ2-2; TRBD1 matches 8 bases. CDR3 length equals 14 residues. The ends lost 10 bases at V and 2 bases at J; junction bases unmatched: 6. Per germline, CDR1 MGHDK and CDR2 SYGVNS. CDR3 DNA: TGTGCCACTTCGACAGGGGCTAACACCGGGGAGCTGTTTTTT. Amino acid sequence: CATSTGANTGELFF.

The chain combines TRBV6-5 with TRBJ1-5; 9 bases match TRBD1. This CDR3 comprises 12 residues. CDR1 is MNHEY, CDR2 SVGAGI, per germline. The V gene end was trimmed by 10 bases and the J gene end by 4 bases; junction bases not matched to a gene: 2. CDR3 amino acids: CAIGTGNQPQHF. CDR3 in DNA: TGTGCCATTGGGACAGGGAATCAGCCCCAGCATTTT.

The V gene is TRBV7-2, the J gene TRBJ1-1; weak D call: TRBD1 (6 bases). The CDR3 totals 13 residues. Germline assignment: CDR1 SGHTA and CDR2 FQGNSA. V lost 5 bases and J 2 bases, leaving 9 bases between the germline ends. CDR3 sequence: CASSEQGNTEAFF. The CDR3 coding sequence is TGTGCCAGCAGCGAACAGGGAAACACTGAAGCTTTCTTT.

CDR3 nucleotides: TGTGCCACCCAAGCGGGGCTCGTGAACACTGAAGCTTTCTTT. This codes for CATQAGLVNTEAFF. The rearrangement links TRBV15 to TRBJ1-1; possible D gene TRBD1, 5 bases. Trimming left V 8 bases short and J 0 bases short, with 13 bases between. The CDR3 totals 14 residues. CDR1 and CDR2 from the germline V gene are LNHNV and YYDKDF (reference sequence).

In this sample, this clone turned up once. J is TRBJ2-7 and V is TRBV30; no firm D call. V was cut by 2 bases and J by 0 bases, with 8 bases left in between. CDR3 length: 13 amino acids. CDR1 is GTSNPN, CDR2 SVGIG, per germline (reference sequence). CDR3: CAWSKSYSYEQYF. The DNA of the CDR3 is TGTGCCTGGAGTAAATCCTACTCCTACGAGCAGTACTTC. Full variable domain (remainder filled in from reference TRBV30 and TRBJ2-7): SQTIHQWPATLVQPVGSPLSLECTVEGTSNPNLYWYRQAAGRGLQLLFYSVGIGQISSEVPQNLSASRPQDRQFILSSKKLLLSDSGFYLCAWSKSYSYEQYFGPGTRLTVT.

The count of this clone is one. The chain combines TRBV18 with TRBJ2-3; 8 nucleotides match TRBD1. This CDR3 has 14 residues. V trimming: 3 bases; J trimming: 5 bases; junction bases outside the gene matches: 4. CDR1 and CDR2 (germline): KGHSH, LQKENI. The CDR3 is CASSPLRGRDTQYF. CDR3 in DNA: TGTGCCAGCTCACCCCTCAGGGGGCGAGATACGCAGTATTTT.

This clone was recorded only once. The V and J genes are TRBV7-9 and TRBJ1-4; 8 positions agree with TRBD1. The junction had 10 bases not matched to a gene; V was cut back by 5 bases and J by 8 bases. Germline lookup yields CDR1 SEHNR and CDR2 FQNEAQ (reference sequence). The CDR3 spans 15 residues. This chain's CDR3 is CASSGRQGLNEKLFF. CDR3 in DNA: TGTGCCAGCAGCGGACGACAGGGGTTAAACGAAAAACTGTTTTTT.

This clone was detected once. The genes are TRBV5-4 and TRBJ2-1; TRBD2 is a possible D gene (6 bases). The CDR3 covers 13 residues. Trimming removed 4 bases from V and 8 bases from J, with 13 bases in between. CDR1 and CDR2 (germline): SGHNT, YYREEE (reference sequence). CDR3 nucleotides: TGTGCCAGCAGCCTGCATGGCGGGGATGAGCAGTTCTTC. This sequence encodes CASSLHGGDEQFF.

V gene TRBV19 combines with J gene TRBJ2-1; 8 bases match TRBD1. There are 16 residues in the CDR3. Germline CDR1 reads LNHDA; CDR2 reads SQIVND (reference sequence). V was clipped by 4 bases and J by 7 bases; unmatched bases: 12. The CDR3 spells CASSTRDRSQGNEQFF. CDR3 DNA sequence: TGTGCCAGTAGTACCCGGGACAGGAGCCAGGGTAATGAGCAGTTCTTC.

This chain joins TRBV2 and TRBJ1-4, with D possibly TRBD1 on 6 matching bases. Germline V gives CDR1 SNHLY, CDR2 FYNNEI. Trimming took off 5 bases at V and 6 bases at J, with 13 bases between the two ends. CDR3 length: 14 residues. CDR3 residues: CASSMGASDEKLFF. For the CDR3, the DNA is TGTGCCAGCAGTATGGGGGCTTCAGATGAAAAACTGTTTTTT.

The genes are TRBV10-3 and TRBJ1-2; D is perhaps TRBD1 (6 bases). CDR1 and CDR2 (germline): ENHRY, SYGVKD. The germline V and J ends were trimmed by 3 bases and 0 bases, with 14 bases remaining between them. The CDR3 length is 16 residues. The DNA for the CDR3 is TGTGCCATCAGTGACTCTGACAGGCCTTCTAACTATGGCTACACCTTC. Translation gives CAISDSDRPSNYGYTF.

The chain uses TRBV18 and TRBJ1-2; weak D call: TRBD1 (5 bases). Germline CDR1 reads KGHSH; CDR2 reads LQKENI. This CDR3 comprises 16 residues. Trimming cost V 1 base and J 0 bases, with 12 bases left between them. As DNA, the CDR3 is TGTGCCAGCTCACCACTTGAAACAGGAGCTAACTATGGCTACACCTTC. This sequence encodes CASSPLETGANYGYTF. Full variable domain (remainder filled in from reference TRBV18 and TRBJ1-2): NAGVMQNPRHLVRRRGQEARLRCSPMKGHSHVYWYRQLPEEGLKFMVYLQKENIIDESGMPKERFSAEFPKEGPSILRIQQVVRGDSAAYFCASSPLETGANYGYTFGSGTRLTVV.

The rearrangement links TRBV28 to TRBJ2-7, with 10 bases lining up with TRBD2. Germline-derived CDR1 and CDR2 are MDHEN and SYDVKM. Trimming removed 4 bases from V and 1 base from J; junction bases left unmatched: 1. This CDR3 region has 14 residues. The CDR3 DNA reads as TGTGCCAGCAGTTATAGCGGGAGGTCCTACGAGCAGTACTTC. It codes for CASSYSGRSYEQYF.

The chain has TRBV10-2 and TRBJ2-4; a weak D match, TRBD1 (6 bases). CDR3 size: 14 residues. Germline CDR1 WSHSY, CDR2 SAAADI. Trimming cost V 8 bases and J 0 bases, with 11 bases left between them. CDR3 in amino acids: CASGQFLAKNIQYF. DNA for the CDR3: TGCGCCAGCGGACAGTTCCTAGCCAAAAACATTCAGTACTTC.

The gene calls are TRBV18 and TRBJ2-5, with 7 bases that match TRBD2. This CDR3 has 15 amino acids. Per the germline V gene, CDR1 is KGHSH and CDR2 is LQKENI. The V segment lost 4 bases and the J segment 5 bases; nucleotides outside the gene matches: 10. In nucleotides, the CDR3 is TGTGCCAGCTCACAACCGGGACTAAGGAGGGAGACCCAGTACTTC. It specifies CASSQPGLRRETQYF.

The chain is built from TRBV3-1 (or the pseudogene TRBV3-2) and TRBJ1-2; D gene ambiguous. V was pared by 3 bases and J by 3 bases, with 8 bases between. This CDR3 contains 13 residues. In germline, CDR1 is LGHDT, CDR2 YNNKEL (reference sequence). The CDR3 DNA sequence: TGTGCCAGCAGCCACCTCCGGGACTATGGCTACACCTTC. This sequence encodes CASSHLRDYGYTF.